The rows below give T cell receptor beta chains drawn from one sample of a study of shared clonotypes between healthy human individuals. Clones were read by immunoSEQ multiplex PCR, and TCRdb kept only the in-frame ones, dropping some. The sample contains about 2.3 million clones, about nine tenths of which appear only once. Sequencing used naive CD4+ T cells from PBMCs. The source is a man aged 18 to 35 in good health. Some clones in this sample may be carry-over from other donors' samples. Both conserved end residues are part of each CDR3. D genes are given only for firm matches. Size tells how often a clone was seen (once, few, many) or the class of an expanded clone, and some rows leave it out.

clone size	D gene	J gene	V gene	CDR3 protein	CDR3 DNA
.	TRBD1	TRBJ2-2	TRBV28	CASSLNRQGLTNTGELFF	TGTGCCAGCAGTTTGAATAGACAGGGGCTAACGAACACCGGGGAGCTGTTTTTT
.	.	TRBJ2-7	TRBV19	CASSIALGQRYEQYF	TGTGCCAGTAGTATAGCGTTAGGGCAGCGCTACGAGCAGTACTTC
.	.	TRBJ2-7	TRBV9	CASSVGQVDYEQYF	TGTGCCAGCAGCGTAGGGCAGGTTGACTACGAGCAGTACTTC
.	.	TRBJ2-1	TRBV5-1	CASSPLMEGAYNEQFF	TGCGCCAGCAGCCCACTTATGGAGGGGGCCTACAATGAGCAGTTCTTC
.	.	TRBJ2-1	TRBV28	CASSGAYNEQFF	TGTGCCAGCAGTGGGGCGTACAATGAGCAGTTCTTC
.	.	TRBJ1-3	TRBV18	CASSPREDSGNTIYF	TGTGCCAGCTCACCACGGGAAGACTCTGGAAACACCATATATTTT
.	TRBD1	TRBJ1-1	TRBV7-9	CASSWTGIGAFF	TGTGCCAGCAGCTGGACAGGGATAGGGGCTTTCTTT
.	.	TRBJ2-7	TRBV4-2	CASSQGDLNYEQYF	TGTGCCAGCAGCCAAGGGGACCTTAATTACGAGCAATACTTC
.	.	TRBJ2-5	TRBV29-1	CSVEDHKETQYF	TGCAGCGTTGAAGATCACAAAGAGACCCAGTACTTC
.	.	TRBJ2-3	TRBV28	CASTSPGRGTDTQYF	TGTGCCAGCACAAGCCCGGGGCGTGGAACAGATACGCAGTATTTT
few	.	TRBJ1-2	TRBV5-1	CASSPRGSKLMYGYTF	TGCGCCAGCAGCCCCCGGGGCTCTAAGCTGATGTATGGCTACACCTTC
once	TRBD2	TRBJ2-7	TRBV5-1	CASSQFGLADLYEQYF	TGCGCCAGCAGCCAATTCGGACTAGCGGACCTCTACGAGCAGTACTTC
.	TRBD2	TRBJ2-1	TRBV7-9	CASSGVAGGREQFF	TGTGCCAGCTCGGGGGTAGCGGGAGGCCGTGAGCAGTTCTTC
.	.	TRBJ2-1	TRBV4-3	CASSQYAYGNEQFF	TGCGCCAGCAGCCAGTACGCCTACGGGAATGAGCAGTTCTTC
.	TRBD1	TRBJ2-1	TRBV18	CASSPPRDRWYNEQFF	TGTGCCAGCTCACCCCCCCGGGACAGATGGTACAATGAGCAGTTCTTC